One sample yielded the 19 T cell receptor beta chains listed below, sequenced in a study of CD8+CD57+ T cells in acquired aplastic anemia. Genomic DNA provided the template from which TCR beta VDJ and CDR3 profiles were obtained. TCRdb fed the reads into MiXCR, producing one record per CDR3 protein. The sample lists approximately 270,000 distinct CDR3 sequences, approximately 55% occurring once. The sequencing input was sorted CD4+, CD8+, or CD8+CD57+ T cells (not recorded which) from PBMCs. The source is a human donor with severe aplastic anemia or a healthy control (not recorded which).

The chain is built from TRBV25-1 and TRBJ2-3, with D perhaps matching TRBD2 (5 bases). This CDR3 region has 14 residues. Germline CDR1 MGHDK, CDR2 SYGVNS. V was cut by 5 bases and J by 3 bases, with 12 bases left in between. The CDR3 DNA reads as TGTGCCAGCAGTTTAAAACGGACTACAGATACGCAGTATTTT. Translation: CASSLKRTTDTQYF.

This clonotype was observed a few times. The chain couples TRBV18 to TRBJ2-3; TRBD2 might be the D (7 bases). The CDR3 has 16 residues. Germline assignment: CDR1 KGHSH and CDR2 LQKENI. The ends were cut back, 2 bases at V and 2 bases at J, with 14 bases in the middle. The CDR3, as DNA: TGTGCCAGCTCACCAAGTCAGGCGGGGGCCACAGATACGCAGTATTTT. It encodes CASSPSQAGATDTQYF.

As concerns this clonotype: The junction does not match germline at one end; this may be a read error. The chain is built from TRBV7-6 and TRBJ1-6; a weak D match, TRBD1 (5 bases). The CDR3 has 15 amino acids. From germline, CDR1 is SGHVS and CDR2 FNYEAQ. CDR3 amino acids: CASSRRQPYNSPPHF. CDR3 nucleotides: TGTGCCAGCAGCCGGAGACAGCCCTATAATTCACCCCCCCACTTT. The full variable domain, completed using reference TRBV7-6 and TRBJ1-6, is GAGVSQSPRYKVTKRGQDVALRCDPISGHVSLYWYRQALGQGPEFLTYFNYEAQQDKSGLPNDRFSAERPEGSISTLTIQRTEQRDSAMYRCASSRRQPYNSPPHFGNGTRLTVT.

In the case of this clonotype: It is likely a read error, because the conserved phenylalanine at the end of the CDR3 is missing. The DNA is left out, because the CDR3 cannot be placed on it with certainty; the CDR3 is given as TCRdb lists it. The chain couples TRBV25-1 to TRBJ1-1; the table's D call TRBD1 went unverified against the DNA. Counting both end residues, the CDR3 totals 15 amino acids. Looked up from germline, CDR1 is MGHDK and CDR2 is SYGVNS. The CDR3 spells CASSEGGRGRTETFS.

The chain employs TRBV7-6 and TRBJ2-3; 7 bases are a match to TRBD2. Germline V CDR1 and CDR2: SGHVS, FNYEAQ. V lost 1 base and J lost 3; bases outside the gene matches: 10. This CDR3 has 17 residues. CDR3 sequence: CASSLGSAGVQTDTQYF. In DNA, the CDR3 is TGTGCCAGCAGCTTAGGATCTGCGGGGGTTCAAACAGATACGCAGTATTTT.

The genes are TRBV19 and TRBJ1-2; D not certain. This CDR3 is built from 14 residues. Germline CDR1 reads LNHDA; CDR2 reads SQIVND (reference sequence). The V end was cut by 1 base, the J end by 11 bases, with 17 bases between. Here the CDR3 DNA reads TGTGCCAGTAGTATAGGTACAGAGACTATGGGGTACACCTTC. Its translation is CASSIGTETMGYTF.

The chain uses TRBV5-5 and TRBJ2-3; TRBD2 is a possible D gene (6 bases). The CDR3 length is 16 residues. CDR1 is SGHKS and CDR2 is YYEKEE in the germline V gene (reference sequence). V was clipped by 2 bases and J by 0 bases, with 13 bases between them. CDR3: CASSFSWGLSTDTQYF. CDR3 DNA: TGTGCCAGCAGCTTTTCTTGGGGACTTAGCACAGATACGCAGTATTTT.

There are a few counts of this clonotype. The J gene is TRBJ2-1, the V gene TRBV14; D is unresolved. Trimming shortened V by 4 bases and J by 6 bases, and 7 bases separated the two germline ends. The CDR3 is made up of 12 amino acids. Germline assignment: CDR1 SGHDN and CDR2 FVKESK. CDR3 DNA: TGTGCCAGCAGCCCCGGGTTCAATGAGCAGTTCTTC. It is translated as CASSPGFNEQFF.

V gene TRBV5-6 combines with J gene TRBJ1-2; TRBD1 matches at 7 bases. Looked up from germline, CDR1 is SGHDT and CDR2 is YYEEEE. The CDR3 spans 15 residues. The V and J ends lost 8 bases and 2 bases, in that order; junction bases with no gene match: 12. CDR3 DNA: TGTGCCAGTAGGGGACCGGGACAGCAGAACTATGGCTACACCTTC. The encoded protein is CASRGPGQQNYGYTF.

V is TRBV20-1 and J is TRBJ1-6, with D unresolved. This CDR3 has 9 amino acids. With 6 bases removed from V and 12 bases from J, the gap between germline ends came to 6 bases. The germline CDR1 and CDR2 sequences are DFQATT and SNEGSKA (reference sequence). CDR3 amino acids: CSATEPLHF. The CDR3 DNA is TGCAGTGCCACCGAACCCCTCCACTTT.

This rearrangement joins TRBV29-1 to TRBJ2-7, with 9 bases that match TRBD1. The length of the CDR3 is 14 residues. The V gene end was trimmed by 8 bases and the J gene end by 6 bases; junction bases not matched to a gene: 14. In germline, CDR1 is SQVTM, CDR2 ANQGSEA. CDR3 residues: CSQEAGQGGLEQYF. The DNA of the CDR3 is TGCAGCCAAGAAGCGGGACAGGGAGGCCTCGAGCAGTACTTC.

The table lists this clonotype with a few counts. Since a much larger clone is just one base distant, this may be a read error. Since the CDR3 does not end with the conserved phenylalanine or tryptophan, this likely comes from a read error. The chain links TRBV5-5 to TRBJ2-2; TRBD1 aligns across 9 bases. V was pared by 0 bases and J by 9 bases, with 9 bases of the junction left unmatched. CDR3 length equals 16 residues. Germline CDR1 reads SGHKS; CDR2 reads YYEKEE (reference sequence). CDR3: CASSLVGRQGVRELFC. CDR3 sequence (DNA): TGTGCCAGCAGCTTGGTGGGGAGACAGGGGGTACGGGAGCTGTTTTGT.

In DNA, the CDR3 is TGTGCCATCACCCGACAGGGTGTGTCTGACGAGCAGTACTTC. This gives the protein CAITRQGVSDEQYF. The chain carries TRBV10-3 and TRBJ2-7, with 7 bases aligning to TRBD1. Germline V lookup: CDR1 ENHRY, CDR2 SYGVKD. This CDR3 region has 14 residues. J lost 5 bases, V lost 7 bases, and 11 bases had no gene match.

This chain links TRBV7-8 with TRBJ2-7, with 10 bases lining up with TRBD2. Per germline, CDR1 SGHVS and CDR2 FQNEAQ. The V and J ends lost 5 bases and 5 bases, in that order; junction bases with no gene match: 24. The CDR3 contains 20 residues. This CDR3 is CASSPRQRGSGGAQSNEQYF. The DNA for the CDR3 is TGTGCCAGCAGCCCCCGGCAGAGGGGAAGCGGGGGGGCTCAATCAAACGAGCAGTACTTC.

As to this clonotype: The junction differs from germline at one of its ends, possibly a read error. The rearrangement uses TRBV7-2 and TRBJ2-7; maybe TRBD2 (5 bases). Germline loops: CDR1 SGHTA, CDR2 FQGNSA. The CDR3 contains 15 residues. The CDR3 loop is CASSPGLRGRHERYF. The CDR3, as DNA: TGTGCCAGCAGCCCCGGACTCCGAGGCCGCCACGAGCGGTACTTC.

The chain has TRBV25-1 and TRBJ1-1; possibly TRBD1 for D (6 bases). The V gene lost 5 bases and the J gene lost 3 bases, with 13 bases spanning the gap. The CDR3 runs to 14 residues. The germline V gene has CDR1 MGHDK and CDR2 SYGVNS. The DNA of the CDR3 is TGTGCCAGCAGTATAACAGGGAGGGACACTGAAGCTTTCTTT. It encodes CASSITGRDTEAFF. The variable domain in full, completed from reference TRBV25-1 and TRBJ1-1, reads EADIYQTPRYLVIGTGKKITLECSQTMGHDKMYWYQQDPGMELHLIHYSYGVNSTEKGDLSSESTVSRIRTEHFPLTLESARPSHTSQYLCASSITGRDTEAFFGQGTRLTVV.

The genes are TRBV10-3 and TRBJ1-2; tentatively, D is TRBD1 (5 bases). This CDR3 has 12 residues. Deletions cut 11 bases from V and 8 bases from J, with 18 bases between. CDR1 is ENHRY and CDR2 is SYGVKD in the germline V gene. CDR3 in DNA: TGTGCCGCAAGCGTGGATGGGGGAGGCTACACCTTC. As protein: CAASVDGGGYTF.

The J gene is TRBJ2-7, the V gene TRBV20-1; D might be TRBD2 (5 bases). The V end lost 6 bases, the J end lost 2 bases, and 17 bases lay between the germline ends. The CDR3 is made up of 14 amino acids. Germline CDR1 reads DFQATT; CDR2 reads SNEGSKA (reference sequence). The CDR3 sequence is CSAGNPLVTYEQYF. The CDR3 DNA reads TGCAGTGCCGGGAACCCATTGGTAACCTACGAGCAGTACTTC.

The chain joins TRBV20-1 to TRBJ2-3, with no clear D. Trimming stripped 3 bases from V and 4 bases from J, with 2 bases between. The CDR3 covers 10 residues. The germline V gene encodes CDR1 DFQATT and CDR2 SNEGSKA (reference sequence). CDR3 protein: CSASADTQYF. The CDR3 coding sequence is TGCAGTGCTAGCGCAGATACGCAGTATTTT.